These 14 T cell receptor beta chains came from one sample sequenced in a study of cytomegalovirus exposure and HLA in healthy donors. Primers included in the PCR were 60 Vbeta and 13 Jbeta primers. Sequenced by immunoSEQ multiplex PCR; TCRdb stores in-frame clones only, minus some. The table lists around 180,000 clones, around 82% of them singletons, with roughly 13% in the top ten. Sequenced input: PBMCs. The origin of the receptors is a woman in her forties or fifties in good health and CMV-seropositive.

This clone is termed medium-sized (0.01 to 0.1%). The chain links TRBV6-5 to TRBJ2-4, with D possibly matching TRBD1 (6 bases). Germline loops: CDR1 MNHEY, CDR2 SVGAGI. The CDR3 runs to 14 residues. V was shortened by 5 bases and J by 5 bases, with 13 bases between the two germline ends. In nucleotides, the CDR3 is TGTGCCAGCAGTGAACAGGCAGGGGAAAACATTCAGTACTTC. Its translation is CASSEQAGENIQYF.

This CDR3 is CASSVGTGTLLAGELFF. The CDR3 DNA follows: TGTGCCAGCAGCGTAGGGACAGGGACCCTCCTAGCCGGGGAGCTGTTTTTT. The J gene is TRBJ2-2, the V gene TRBV9; 8 bases fit TRBD1. CDR3 size: 17 residues. V lost 0 bases, J lost 6 bases, and 10 bases stayed unmatched. The germline CDR1 and CDR2 sequences are SGDLS and YYNGEE.

The chain combines TRBV4-1 with TRBJ2-1, with TRBD2 identical over 8 bases. CDR3 length equals 15 residues. Trimming cost V 6 bases and J 5 bases; bases outside gene matches: 9. The germline V gene has CDR1 MGHRA and CDR2 YSYEKL. The CDR3 DNA follows: TGCGCCAGCAGGCTGCCGGGACTAGATAACAATGAGCAGTTCTTC. Its protein is CASRLPGLDNNEQFF.

This chain joins TRBV18 and TRBJ1-3; D is unclear. Looked up from germline, CDR1 is KGHSH and CDR2 is LQKENI. Trimming stripped 6 bases from V and 7 bases from J, with 10 bases between. CDR3 size: 12 residues. In DNA, the CDR3 is TGTGCCAGCTCGTCGGACTGGAACACCATATATTTT. The encoded protein is CASSSDWNTIYF.

The V and J genes are TRBV4-2 and TRBJ1-4; 11 bases are a match to TRBD1. The CDR3 sequence is 17 residues long. Germline CDR1 reads LGHNA; CDR2 reads YNFKEQ. The trim removed 4 bases at V and 8 bases at J, leaving 12 bases unmatched. DNA for the CDR3: TGTGCCAGCAGCCTTACTACGGACAGGGGGCTGGGGGAAAAACTGTTTTTT. Translating gives CASSLTTDRGLGEKLFF.

The chain employs TRBV7-3 and TRBJ2-3; 8 bases agree with TRBD2. With V trimmed by 1 base and J by 4 bases, 10 bases remained unmatched. The length of the CDR3 is 17 residues. Germline CDR1 reads SGHTA; CDR2 reads FQGTGA. Here the CDR3 DNA reads TGTGCCAGCAGCTTAATCGGGGGGGCCTTCGGTGCAGATACGCAGTATTTT. This sequence encodes CASSLIGGAFGADTQYF.

This clone was recorded only once. The chain is built from TRBV6-1 and TRBJ1-1; D is possibly TRBD1 (6 bases). Germline-derived CDR1 and CDR2 are MNHNS and SASEGT. CDR3 length: 13 amino acids. Trimming cost V 10 bases and J 3 bases, with 15 bases left between them. DNA of the CDR3: TGTGCCACTCTCCGGGACACCTACACTGAAGCTTTCTTT. It specifies CATLRDTYTEAFF.

This clone was found a few times. The chain uses TRBV4-1 and TRBJ2-7; no firm D call. Trimming left V 1 base short and J 4 bases short, with 5 bases between. Looked up from germline, CDR1 is MGHRA and CDR2 is YSYEKL. This CDR3 comprises 12 residues. The CDR3, as DNA: TGCGCCAGCAGCCAAGGAGGATACGAGCAGTACTTC. It translates to CASSQGGYEQYF.

The gene calls are TRBV5-1 and TRBJ2-2, with D unclear. Trimming left V 1 base short and J 1 base short, with 20 bases between. The CDR3 loop spans 19 amino acids. Germline lookup yields CDR1 SGHRS and CDR2 YFSETQ. CDR3 in amino acids: CASSLFSVTGSGNTGELFF. The CDR3 coding sequence is TGCGCCAGCAGCTTGTTTTCCGTAACCGGGTCTGGGAACACCGGGGAGCTGTTTTTT.

This CDR3 reads CASSLGPGQLNTEAFF. In nucleotides, the CDR3 is TGTGCCAGCAGCTTGGGGCCCGGACAGCTGAACACTGAAGCTTTCTTT. V and J are TRBV5-4 and TRBJ1-1, with D perhaps TRBD1 (6 bases). Germline lookup yields CDR1 SGHNT and CDR2 YYREEE (reference sequence). Trimming removed 0 bases at V and 0 bases at J, with 12 bases between. The CDR3 is made up of 16 amino acids.

The count of this clone is one. The V and J genes are TRBV2 and TRBJ1-2, with D hard to call. Germline V gene lookup returns CDR1 SNHLY and CDR2 FYNNEI. V dropped 7 bases and J dropped 0 bases, with 12 bases sitting between them. The CDR3 runs to 14 residues. For the CDR3, the DNA is TGTGCCAGCAAAAGAGTCTTTCCTAACTATGGCTACACCTTC. Translating gives CASKRVFPNYGYTF.

The V and J genes are TRBV6-5 and TRBJ2-7, with 7 bases identical to TRBD1. This CDR3 is built from 14 residues. After removal of 6 bases from V and 4 bases from J, the junction contained 9 bases not matched to a gene. Germline V gene sequence: CDR1 MNHEY, CDR2 SVGAGI. The CDR3 protein is CASSPQGEVYEQYF. The CDR3 coding sequence is TGTGCCAGCAGCCCCCAGGGGGAAGTTTACGAGCAGTACTTC.

This chain joins TRBV6-6 and TRBJ1-5; D unresolved. The CDR3 length is 14 residues. The germline V gene has CDR1 MNHNY and CDR2 SVGAGI (reference sequence). V shed 0 bases and J shed 6 bases, with 9 bases lying between them. CDR3 bases: TGTGCCAGCAGTTACTCCTCCCCGAGTCAGCCCCAGCATTTT. Protein sequence: CASSYSSPSQPQHF.

V usage is TRBV6-6 and J usage is TRBJ1-4, with 10 bases fitting TRBD1. Looked up from germline, CDR1 is MNHNY and CDR2 is SVGAGI (reference sequence). The CDR3 is 15 residues long. The junction had 6 bases not matched to a gene; V was cut back by 5 bases and J by 6 bases. The CDR3 loop is CASSAGQGGDEKLFF. CDR3 sequence (DNA): TGTGCCAGCAGTGCAGGACAGGGGGGGGATGAAAAACTGTTTTTT.